This T cell receptor (beta chain) was retrieved from a study of vaccination and CD4 T cells after COVID-19. Treatment defined: approximately 11-day PBMC culture with coronavirus spike peptide pools or control peptides (ViraFEST assay). Comment on this clonotype: Its antigen is undetermined.

This CDR3 comprises 11 residues. Germline CDR1 is SNHLY and CDR2 is FYNNEI. V shed 5 bases and J 13 bases; nucleotides not matched to a gene: 4. Sequenced with the Oncomine TCR Beta short-read assay was DNA taken from cultured CD4+ T cells. TCRdb passed the PCR reads through MiXCR, listing each CDR3 protein once. The sample carries 25,000 to 30,000 distinct CDR3 sequences, around 60% recorded once. Sequenced here: CD4+ T cells from blood, cultured in vitro, sampled after SARS-CoV-2 vaccination. The V gene is TRBV2, the J gene TRBJ2-5; 10 nucleotides agree with TRBD2. The TCR sequence derives from a human donor who received a COVID-19 vaccine. CDR3 in DNA: TGTGCCAGCAGTCAAAGACTAGCGGGGTACTTC. Its translation is CASSQRLAGYF.